This T cell receptor (beta chain) was documented in a study of identical twins. The study's findings and limits: Shared out-of-frame alpha sequences (those common to twins) showed excess low generation probability. Invariant MAIT and iNKT cells may have partly biased zero-insertion analyses. Beta clonotypes that were abundant in cord blood contained fewer insertions, a pattern absent from memory repertoires. The models gave estimates that fell short of the out-of-frame TCR alpha sharing seen in monozygotic twins.

TCRdb used MiXCR to reprocess the 5' RACE reads, holding one entry per CDR3 protein. The repertoire holds 420,000 or so distinct CDR3 sequences, with roughly 18% as singletons. A remark on this clonotype: The antigen remains undetermined.

The length of the CDR3 is 14 residues. The V gene's germline CDR1 is SQVTM and CDR2 ANQGSEA. Trimming removed 6 bases from V and 6 bases from J, with 18 bases in between. The source material was naive T cells sorted from blood. The sequence was collected from a man aged 50 or older in good health. The chain uses TRBV29-1 and TRBJ2-4; TRBD2 is a possible D gene (7 bases). The CDR3 sequence is CSVGEGGMGNIQYF. The CDR3 DNA is TGCAGCGTGGGAGAGGGGGGGATGGGAAACATTCAGTACTTC.